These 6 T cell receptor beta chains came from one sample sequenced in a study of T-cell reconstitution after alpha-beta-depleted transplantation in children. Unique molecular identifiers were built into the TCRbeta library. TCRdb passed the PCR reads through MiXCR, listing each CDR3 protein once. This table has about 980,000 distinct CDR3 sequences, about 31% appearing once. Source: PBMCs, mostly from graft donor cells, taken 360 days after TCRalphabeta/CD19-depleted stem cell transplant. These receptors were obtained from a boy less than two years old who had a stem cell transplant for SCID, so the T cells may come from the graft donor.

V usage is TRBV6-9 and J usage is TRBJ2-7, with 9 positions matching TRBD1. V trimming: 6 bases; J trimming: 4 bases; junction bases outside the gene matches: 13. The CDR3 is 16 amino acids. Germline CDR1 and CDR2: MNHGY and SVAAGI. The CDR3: CASSSTGQGGGYEQYF. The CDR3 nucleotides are TGTGCCAGCAGCTCTACGGGACAGGGAGGAGGGTACGAGCAGTACTTC.

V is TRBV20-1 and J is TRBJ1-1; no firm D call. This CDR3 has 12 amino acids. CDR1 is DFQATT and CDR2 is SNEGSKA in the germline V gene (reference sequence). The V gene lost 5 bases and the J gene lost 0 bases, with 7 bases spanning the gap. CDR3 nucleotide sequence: TGCAGTGCTGGGCCCTTGAACACTGAAGCTTTCTTT. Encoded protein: CSAGPLNTEAFF.

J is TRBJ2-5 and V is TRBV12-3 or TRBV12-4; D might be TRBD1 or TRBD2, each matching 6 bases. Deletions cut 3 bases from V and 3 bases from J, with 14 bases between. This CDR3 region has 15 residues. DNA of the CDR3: TGTGCCAGCAGTTTGAGGGGGGCGAGGGAAGAGACCCAGTACTTC. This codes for CASSLRGAREETQYF.

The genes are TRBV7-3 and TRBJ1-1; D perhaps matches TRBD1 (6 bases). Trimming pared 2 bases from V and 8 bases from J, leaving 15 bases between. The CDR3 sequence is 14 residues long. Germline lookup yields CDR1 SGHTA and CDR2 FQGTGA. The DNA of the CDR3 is TGTGCCAGCAGCTTAGGAGGGGGTAAATCGGAAGCTTTCTTT. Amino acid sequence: CASSLGGGKSEAFF.

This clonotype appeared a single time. The CDR3 reads CASSRVGTGPYNEQFF. In DNA, the CDR3 is TGTGCCAGCAGCCGCGTCGGGACAGGGCCCTACAATGAGCAGTTCTTC. This sequence joins TRBV5-8 and TRBJ2-1, with 9 positions matching TRBD1. The trim removed 4 bases at V and 2 bases at J, leaving 7 bases unmatched. This CDR3 spans 16 amino acids. The germline CDR1 and CDR2 sequences are SGHTS and YDEGEE.

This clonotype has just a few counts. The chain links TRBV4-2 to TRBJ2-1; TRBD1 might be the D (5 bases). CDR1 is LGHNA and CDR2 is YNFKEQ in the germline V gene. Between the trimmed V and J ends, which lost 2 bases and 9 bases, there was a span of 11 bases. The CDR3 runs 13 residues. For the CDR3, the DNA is TGTGCCAGCAGCCAAATGGGCAGGGTTGAGCAGTTCTTC. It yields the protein CASSQMGRVEQFF.